The subject of this entry is one TCR beta chain. Antigen: not known. This specimen belongs to a study of OX40 agonist ivuxolimab in advanced cancers. Whole-study context: Those enrolled were roughly 80% male, with a mean age of around 57 years and ages from roughly 23 to 80.

Libraries were prepared by immunoSEQ multiplex PCR; TCRdb keeps only in-frame clonotypes and omits some of them. The sample includes tens of thousands of clones, roughly nine tenths of them seen just once. Between the trimmed V and J ends, which lost 5 bases and 2 bases, there was a span of 7 bases. This CDR3 region has 12 residues. Germline V gene sequence: CDR1 MNHNY, CDR2 SVGAGI (reference sequence). Whole-study results and caveats: At 0.1 to 3.0 mg/kg and by week 6, clonal expansion occurred in CD4+ and CD8+ blood T cells. Specificity for antigen went undetermined in the expanded peripheral T cells.

Sequencing was performed on CD4+ or CD8+ T cells sorted from blood, taken in a trial of the OX40 agonist ivuxolimab. This chain uses TRBV6-6 with TRBJ2-7; a possible D gene is TRBD1 (6 bases). This TCR was sampled from an adult with an advanced solid tumor such as melanoma, head and neck, liver or kidney cancer. DNA for the CDR3: TGTGCCAGCAGTCAGGGGACCTACGAGCAGTACGTC. It encodes CASSQGTYEQYV.